This is a list of T cell receptor beta chains from one sample in a study of blood T cell repertoires in COVID-19. Measured with immunoSEQ multiplex PCR; TCRdb has only the in-frame clones, and not every one. The repertoire includes some 30,000 clones, 89% of them detected once, and roughly 28% sits in the top ten. The sequenced material came from peripheral blood. These TCRs come from a man aged 80 or over with acute or convalescent COVID-19. The CDR3 runs from the conserved cysteine through the conserved F or W. D genes are given only for firm matches. Some rows have no size entry. The others give once, few or many, or a class for an expanded clone.

NA	TRBD1	TRBJ2-7	TRBV13	CASSQDRVHEQYF	TGTGCCAGCAGCCAGGACAGGGTCCACGAGCAGTACTTC
NA	NA	TRBJ2-3	TRBV11-2	CASSPGLSTDTQYF	TGTGCCAGCAGCCCGGGACTCAGCACAGATACGCAGTATTTT
NA	NA	TRBJ2-2	TRBV7-2	CASSFRNTGELFF	TGTGCCAGCAGCTTTCGTAACACCGGGGAGCTGTTTTTT
NA	TRBD1	TRBJ2-2	TRBV28	CASSEQGRTGELFF	TGTGCCAGCAGCGAACAGGGGCGCACCGGGGAGCTGTTTTTT
NA	NA	TRBJ2-1	TRBV19	CASSRLSGSSYNEQFF	TGTGCCAGTAGCAGACTTAGCGGAAGCTCCTACAATGAGCAGTTCTTC
NA	NA	TRBJ2-2	TRBV27	CASRSTNTGELFF	TGTGCCAGCAGGAGCACTAACACCGGGGAGCTGTTTTTT
NA	TRBD1	TRBJ1-3	TRBV11-2	CATGGANGNTIYF	TGTGCAACAGGGGGGGCTAATGGAAACACCATATATTTT
NA	NA	TRBJ2-1	TRBV19	CASSRQHYNEQFF	TGTGCCAGTAGTCGACAACATTACAATGAGCAGTTCTTC
NA	NA	TRBJ1-5	TRBV4-1	CASKIRVGPNQPQHF	TGCGCCAGCAAGATTCGTGTGGGCCCTAATCAGCCCCAGCATTTT
NA	NA	TRBJ1-3	TRBV5-1	CASSSRTANSGNTIYF	TGCGCCAGCAGCTCAAGGACAGCAAACTCTGGAAACACCATATATTTT
NA	NA	TRBJ2-4	TRBV11-2	CASNQGGGNIQYF	TGTGCCAGCAACCAAGGGGGGGGAAACATTCAGTACTTC
NA	TRBD2	TRBJ2-7	TRBV5-1	CASSVAGLAGRSSYEQYF	TGCGCCAGCAGCGTAGCGGGACTAGCGGGCCGAAGCTCCTACGAGCAGTACTTC
once	NA	TRBJ1-1	TRBV18	CASSPSQAAPEAFF	TGTGCCAGCTCACCTTCACAAGCGGCCCCTGAAGCTTTCTTT
once	TRBD1	TRBJ1-1	TRBV29-1	CSAAGGRGTEAFF	TGCAGCGCCGCAGGGGGCAGGGGCACTGAAGCTTTCTTT
once	TRBD1	TRBJ2-6	TRBV4-2	CASSQGRQGVSSGANVLTF	TGTGCCAGCAGCCAAGGGCGACAGGGGGTTTCCTCTGGGGCCAACGTCCTGACTTTC
NA	TRBD1	TRBJ1-5	TRBV27	CASSSRTGNQPQHF	TGTGCCAGCAGTTCTAGGACAGGGAATCAGCCCCAGCATTTT
NA	NA	TRBJ2-7	TRBV10-3	CAIKTGGDSYEQYF	TGTGCCATTAAAACAGGGGGGGACTCCTACGAGCAGTACTTC
NA	TRBD2	TRBJ2-7	TRBV6-5	CASSYRAGGGFEQYF	TGTGCCAGCAGTTACCGCGCGGGGGGCGGCTTCGAGCAGTACTTC
NA	NA	TRBJ2-5	TRBV4-1	CASSPAETQYF	TGCGCCAGCAGCCCAGCGGAGACCCAGTACTTC
NA	TRBD1	TRBJ2-7	TRBV7-2	CASSLWGQGVTEQYF	TGTGCCAGCAGCTTATGGGGTCAGGGGGTGACGGAGCAGTACTTC
NA	NA	TRBJ1-1	TRBV5-5	CASSLGEGYTEAFF	TGTGCCAGCAGCTTGGGGGAGGGGTACACTGAAGCTTTCTTT
NA	NA	TRBJ1-6	TRBV27	CASSLSGRPQGSPLHF	TGTGCCAGCAGTTTATCCGGACGTCCACAGGGCTCACCCCTCCACTTT
NA	TRBD1	TRBJ2-7	TRBV29-1	CSVTGGNTYEQYF	TGCAGCGTTACAGGGGGAAATACCTACGAGCAGTACTTC
NA	NA	TRBJ2-3	TRBV28	CASSPSARGGTDTQYF	TGTGCCAGCAGCCCATCTGCCAGGGGTGGCACAGATACGCAGTATTTT
NA	TRBD2	TRBJ2-7	TRBV30	CAWSVLAGDDEQYF	TGTGCCTGGAGTGTATTAGCGGGAGACGACGAGCAGTACTTC
NA	NA	TRBJ2-6	TRBV6-4	CASSVVLVTFGANVLTF	TGTGCCAGCAGTGTGGTCTTAGTAACTTTTGGGGCCAACGTCCTGACTTTC
NA	NA	TRBJ2-2	TRBV6-5	CASRPGTNTGELFF	TGTGCCAGCAGGCCCGGGACGAACACCGGGGAGCTGTTTTTT
NA	TRBD1	TRBJ2-7	TRBV25-1	CASSEYDGTGSYEQYF	TGTGCCAGCAGTGAATACGACGGGACAGGTTCTTACGAGCAGTACTTC
NA	NA	TRBJ1-1	TRBV10-2	CASTSGAEAFF	TGCGCCAGCACTTCGGGGGCTGAAGCTTTCTTT
NA	TRBD2	TRBJ2-1	TRBV5-1	CASSFGLSGGNEQFF	TGCGCCAGCAGCTTTGGACTCAGCGGGGGTAATGAGCAGTTCTTC
once	NA	TRBJ2-3	TRBV6-1	CASSESGIGDTQYF	TGTGCCAGCAGTGAATCGGGGATTGGAGATACGCAGTATTTT
NA	TRBD2	TRBJ2-7	TRBV2	CASSVGLASYEQYF	TGTGCCAGCAGTGTGGGACTAGCCTCCTACGAGCAGTACTTC
NA	TRBD1	TRBJ2-1	TRBV10-1	CATSRDRDGEQFF	TGCGCCACCTCCCGGGACAGGGATGGTGAGCAGTTCTTC
NA	NA	TRBJ1-2	TRBV9	CASSGPGGDYGYTF	TGTGCCAGCAGCGGGCCGGGGGGCGACTATGGCTACACCTTC
NA	TRBD2	TRBJ2-1	TRBV5-1	CASSLAGRLAGNEQFF	TGCGCCAGCAGCTTGGCCGGGAGGTTAGCGGGCAATGAGCAGTTCTTC
NA	TRBD1	TRBJ2-7	TRBV10-3	CAISEGTGRSYEQYF	TGTGCCATCAGTGAGGGGACAGGGCGATCCTACGAGCAGTACTTC
NA	TRBD2	TRBJ2-2	TRBV7-2	CASSLGLAGGSGGELFF	TGTGCCAGCAGCTTAGGACTAGCGGGAGGATCCGGCGGGGAGCTGTTTTTT
once	TRBD2	TRBJ2-5	TRBV24-1	CATSEATSGEETQYF	TGTGCCACCAGTGAAGCCACTAGCGGGGAAGAGACCCAGTACTTC
NA	TRBD1	TRBJ1-5	TRBV4-2	CASSLQGANQPQHF	TGTGCCAGCAGCCTCCAGGGGGCGAATCAGCCCCAGCATTTT
NA	NA	TRBJ1-2	TRBV18	CASSPIAYGYTF	TGTGCCAGCTCACCAATAGCCTATGGCTACACCTTC
few	TRBD1	TRBJ1-4	TRBV27	CASSDRGTNEKLFF	TGTGCCAGCAGTGACAGGGGAACTAATGAAAAACTGTTTTTT
NA	TRBD1	TRBJ2-1	TRBV6-6	CASSGQGAYNEQFF	TGTGCCAGCAGTGGACAGGGAGCCTACAATGAGCAGTTCTTC
NA	NA	TRBJ1-3	TRBV3-1/TRBV3-2	CASSQDRGTGNTIYF	TGTGCCAGCAGCCAAGATCGGGGGACTGGAAACACCATATATTTT
NA	NA	TRBJ1-2	TRBV19	CASSTALEGKANYGYTF	TGTGCCAGTAGTACGGCGCTGGAGGGAAAAGCTAACTATGGCTACACCTTC
NA	NA	TRBJ2-1	TRBV5-1	CASTQGGAGDNEQFF	TGCGCCAGCACGCAGGGGGGAGCGGGAGACAATGAGCAGTTCTTC
NA	NA	TRBJ1-2	TRBV30	CAVEAAYGYTF	TGTGCCGTGGAGGCGGCTTATGGCTACACCTTC
NA	NA	TRBJ1-3	TRBV18	CASSTLAASSGNTIYF	TGTGCCAGCTCCACCCTCGCCGCGAGCTCTGGAAACACCATATATTTT
once	TRBD2	TRBJ2-5	TRBV27	CASSLRAGDPQETQYF	TGTGCCAGCAGTTTACGAGCGGGAGACCCTCAAGAGACCCAGTACTTC
NA	NA	TRBJ1-1	TRBV12-3/TRBV12-4	CASSFRTEAFF	TGTGCCAGCAGTTTTCGGACTGAAGCTTTCTTT